This TCR beta chain was retrieved from a study of blood T cell repertoires in COVID-19. Here immunoSEQ multiplex PCR was the method, and the copy in TCRdb shows in-frame clones only, minus some. The sample lists around 280,000 clones; around 85% were seen once. CDR1 LGHNA and CDR2 YSLEER come from the germline V gene. V lost 0 bases and J 1 base, leaving 8 bases between the germline ends. This CDR3 contains 15 residues. Participant-given clinical history determined each cohort assignment. Cohort 3 donors counted as recovered after two negative PCRs, clearance, or resolved symptoms. This sequence joins TRBV4-3 and TRBJ2-3; D unresolved. The source of this sequence is a middle-aged woman who had recovered from COVID-19. The source material was PBMCs or T cells enriched from blood (not recorded which). The CDR3 DNA follows: TGCGCCAGCAGCCAAGATCTAGTAGGCACAGATACGCAGTATTTT. Protein sequence: CASSQDLVGTDTQYF.